Following are 6 T cell receptor beta chains from one sample sequenced in a study of cytomegalovirus exposure and HLA in healthy donors. With 60 Vbeta and 13 Jbeta primers, the PCR was carried out. Method: immunoSEQ multiplex PCR; TCRdb's copy keeps in-frame clones and lacks some. The sample records 80,000 to 100,000 clones, 65% to 80% being singletons. Sequencing was carried out using PBMCs. The origin of the receptors is a woman aged 18-29 years in good health and CMV-seropositive.

This sequence joins TRBV5-6 and TRBJ2-1, with D possibly TRBD2 on 6 matching bases. Looked up from germline, CDR1 is SGHDT and CDR2 is YYEEEE. V was cut by 4 bases and J by 3 bases, with 20 bases left in between. The CDR3 covers 17 residues. In DNA, the CDR3 is TGTGCCAGCAGCCCGGGCGATCGTGGGGGGATCTACAATGAGCAGTTCTTC. It is translated as CASSPGDRGGIYNEQFF.

This sequence joins TRBV9 and TRBJ2-6; 9 bases map to TRBD1. Germline CDR1 is SGDLS and CDR2 is YYNGEE. The CDR3 spans 19 residues. V shed 4 bases and J 4 bases; nucleotides not matched to a gene: 15. The CDR3 nucleotides read TGTGCCAGCAGCTCACCCCGGACAGGGGCCTCGGGGGGGGCCAACGTCCTGACTTTC. It codes for CASSSPRTGASGGANVLTF.

The chain combines TRBV28 with TRBJ2-3; 9 nucleotides line up with TRBD2. The CDR3 extends over 15 amino acids. The V and J ends lost 7 bases and 0 bases, in that order; junction bases with no gene match: 5. The V gene's germline CDR1 is MDHEN and CDR2 SYDVKM. CDR3 residues: CASNVAGESTDTQYF. The CDR3, as DNA: TGTGCCAGCAACGTAGCGGGAGAGAGCACAGATACGCAGTATTTT.

This clone has a handful of counts. The genes are TRBV28 and TRBJ1-5, with D perhaps matching TRBD1 (5 bases). V shed 4 bases and J shed 2 bases, with 12 bases lying between them. The CDR3 runs to 15 residues. From germline, CDR1 is MDHEN and CDR2 SYDVKM. CDR3 bases: TGTGCCAGCAGTTCCCAGCTCAGGGGCAATCAGCCCCAGCATTTT. Encoded protein: CASSSQLRGNQPQHF.

The genes are TRBV30 and TRBJ2-1; TRBD2 matches at 7 bases. V dropped 0 bases and J dropped 6; count of bases not matched to a gene: 17. This CDR3 contains 18 residues. Germline values: CDR1 GTSNPN, CDR2 SVGIG (reference sequence). The CDR3 loop is CAWSVLVAGIDLGNEQFF. The CDR3 bases are TGTGCCTGGAGTGTACTGGTAGCGGGCATCGACCTCGGCAATGAGCAGTTCTTC. The full variable domain, completed using reference TRBV30 and TRBJ2-1, is SQTIHQWPATLVQPVGSPLSLECTVEGTSNPNLYWYRQAAGRGLQLLFYSVGIGQISSEVPQNLSASRPQDRQFILSSKKLLLSDSGFYLCAWSVLVAGIDLGNEQFFGPGTRLTVL.

V and J are TRBV7-9 and TRBJ2-2; the D gene is possibly TRBD2 (6 bases). Per the germline V gene, CDR1 is SEHNR and CDR2 is FQNEAQ (reference sequence). The CDR3 covers 15 residues. V was shortened by 10 bases and J by 6 bases, with 21 bases between the two germline ends. DNA of the CDR3: TGTGCCACATCCCGGGACGGGGGTGCTCCCGGGGAGCTGTTTTTT. This codes for CATSRDGGAPGELFF.